These 19 T cell receptor beta chains were all obtained from the same sample, sequenced in a study of T-cell memory formation after mild COVID-19. TCRdb independently ran MiXCR on the 5' RACE reads; one entry per CDR3 protein. The data show hundreds of thousands of distinct CDR3 sequences, around 13% seen once. Sequencing was done on a sample of PBMCs or a T cell subset sorted from them (not recorded which). Every receptor here comes from a man aged 18 to 29 who had mild COVID-19 (a few samples of this study predate the infection). Cell type and time point are not known.

This clonotype was found many times. The CDR3 DNA sequence: TGCAGTGCTAGAGATATGGGACAGGGCCAGGAGACCCAGTACTTC. It codes for CSARDMGQGQETQYF. V usage is TRBV20-1 and J usage is TRBJ2-5, with TRBD1 identical over 9 bases. Trimming at V came to 0 bases and at J to 5 bases, leaving 7 bases not matched to a gene. Germline assignment: CDR1 DFQATT and CDR2 SNEGSKA (reference sequence). This CDR3 comprises 15 residues.

This clonotype came up a few times. The chain has TRBV11-2 and TRBJ2-5; the D gene is possibly TRBD1 (5 bases). Germline V lookup: CDR1 SGHAT, CDR2 FQNNGV. The V end was cut by 2 bases, the J end by 4 bases, with 17 bases between. The CDR3 runs to 16 residues. In nucleotides, the CDR3 is TGTGCCAGCAGCTTACCCCAGGGTCCTCACAGAGAGACCCAGTACTTC. The encoded protein is CASSLPQGPHRETQYF.

This clonotype occurred a few times. The V and J genes are TRBV28 and TRBJ2-7, with a possible D match to TRBD1 (5 bases). The CDR3 totals 13 residues. CDR1 is MDHEN, CDR2 SYDVKM, per germline. V gave up 7 bases and J gave up 4 bases, with 14 bases separating them. As DNA, the CDR3 is TGTGCCAGCACCCTAGGGGCAGGATACGAGCAGTACGTC. Translation: CASTLGAGYEQYV.

The chain is built from TRBV7-3 and TRBJ1-1; D is unclear. Trimming stripped 4 bases from V and 4 bases from J, with 7 bases between. Per germline, CDR1 SGHTA and CDR2 FQGTGA. This CDR3 contains 12 residues. CDR3 sequence reads: CASSSHGTEAFF. CDR3 sequence (DNA): TGTGCCAGCAGCTCCCATGGCACTGAAGCTTTCTTT.

The DNA of the CDR3 is TGTGCCAGCAGCTTGGACCCCCGTAATGAGCAGTTCTTC. Translating it yields CASSLDPRNEQFF. The chain links TRBV7-9 to TRBJ2-1; D gene uncertain. Germline V lookup: CDR1 SEHNR, CDR2 FQNEAQ (reference sequence). Trimming removed 3 bases from V and 7 bases from J, with 10 bases in between. The CDR3 is 13 amino acids.

The J gene is TRBJ1-2, the V gene TRBV12-3 or TRBV12-4, with 8 bases fitting TRBD1. This CDR3 has 15 residues. J was trimmed by 3 bases and V by 0 bases; bases with no gene match: 3. The CDR3: CASSLASGGHYGYTF. The DNA of the CDR3 is TGTGCCAGCAGTTTAGCGTCAGGGGGCCACTATGGCTACACCTTC.

In this sample, this clonotype turned up many times. The gene calls are TRBV20-1 and TRBJ2-3; D possibly corresponds to TRBD2 (5 bases). Looked up from germline, CDR1 is DFQATT and CDR2 is SNEGSKA (reference sequence). The CDR3 is 14 residues long. The ends were cut back, 6 bases at V and 2 bases at J, with 15 bases in the middle. CDR3 protein: CSALIEGATDTQYF. DNA for the CDR3: TGCAGTGCCTTAATTGAGGGCGCCACAGATACGCAGTATTTT.

This clonotype was picked up many times. The rearrangement links TRBV6-2 or TRBV6-3 to TRBJ1-1; maybe TRBD1 (5 bases). V was clipped by 0 bases and J by 1 base, with 9 bases between them. CDR3 length equals 15 residues. CDR1 and CDR2 from the germline V gene are MNHEY and SVGEGT. CDR3 sequence reads: CASSYSVGANTEAFF. DNA of the CDR3: TGTGCCAGCAGTTACTCGGTCGGGGCGAACACTGAAGCTTTCTTT.

The sample holds a few counts of this clonotype. J is TRBJ2-2 and V is TRBV5-1, with D tentatively TRBD2 (5 bases). Germline CDR1 SGHRS, CDR2 YFSETQ. Trimming removed 4 bases at V and 7 bases at J, with 11 bases between. The CDR3 loop spans 13 amino acids. CDR3: CASSPSSYGELFF. CDR3 nucleotide sequence: TGCGCCAGCAGCCCATCTAGCTACGGGGAGCTGTTTTTT. Filled out from reference TRBV5-1 and TRBJ2-2, the complete variable domain reads KAGVTQTPRYLIKTRGQQVTLSCSPISGHRSVSWYQQTPGQGLQFLFEYFSETQRNKGNFPGRFSGRQFSNSRSEMNVSTLELGDSALYLCASSPSSYGELFFGEGSRLTVL.

This clonotype was seen only a few times. This CDR3 reads CASSAAAGGYEQYF. Here the CDR3 DNA reads TGTGCCAGCAGCGCCGCGGCGGGGGGCTACGAGCAGTACTTC. The gene calls are TRBV7-2 and TRBJ2-7; 8 bases fit TRBD2. The CDR3 runs to 14 residues. Unmatched junction bases numbered 6, after V lost 5 bases and J lost 3 bases. CDR1 is SGHTA and CDR2 is FQGNSA in the germline V gene.

This clonotype occurred a few times. This chain joins TRBV6-1 and TRBJ2-1, with 9 bases fitting TRBD2. Germline CDR1 MNHNS, CDR2 SASEGT. The CDR3 consists of 16 residues. Trimming removed 6 bases from V and 3 bases from J; junction bases left unmatched: 9. This chain's CDR3 is CASRGLSSGDYNEQFF. In nucleotides, the CDR3 is TGTGCCAGCAGGGGCCTCTCTAGCGGGGACTACAATGAGCAGTTCTTC.

A few counts support this clonotype. The chain couples TRBV9 to TRBJ2-1, with D possibly being TRBD2 (6 bases). The CDR3 has 15 amino acids. Germline lookup yields CDR1 SGDLS and CDR2 YYNGEE. The germline V and J ends were trimmed by 0 bases and 4 bases, with 11 bases remaining between them. The chain's CDR3 is CASSVVGGRYNEQFF. The CDR3 DNA sequence: TGTGCCAGCAGCGTAGTCGGGGGTCGGTACAATGAGCAGTTCTTC. Filled out from reference TRBV9 and TRBJ2-1, the complete variable domain reads DSGVTQTPKHLITATGQRVTLRCSPRSGDLSVYWYQQSLDQGLQFLIQYYNGEERAKGNILERFSAQQFPDLHSELNLSSLELGDSALYFCASSVVGGRYNEQFFGPGTRLTVL.

The chain recombines TRBV5-1 with TRBJ2-3; tentatively, D is TRBD2 (5 bases). This CDR3 region has 14 residues. The germline V gene encodes CDR1 SGHRS and CDR2 YFSETQ. V gave up 2 bases and J gave up 2 bases, with 9 bases separating them. CDR3 in amino acids: CASSFLLDTDTQYF. As DNA, the CDR3 is TGCGCCAGCAGCTTTCTACTAGACACAGATACGCAGTATTTT.

There are a few counts of this clonotype. The chain recombines TRBV7-3 with TRBJ2-7, with TRBD2 matching 7 bases. CDR1 and CDR2 (germline): SGHTA, FQGTGA. Trimming cost V 1 base and J 1 base; bases outside gene matches: 7. CDR3 length: 16 amino acids. CDR3 sequence: CASSLRSGGGSYEQYF. The CDR3, as DNA: TGTGCCAGCAGCTTAAGATCTGGCGGGGGTTCCTACGAGCAGTACTTC.

This clonotype was recorded a few times. This chain connects TRBV7-3 to TRBJ1-5; D is uncertain. Germline V gene data show CDR1 as SGHTA and CDR2 as FQGTGA. V was pared by 5 bases and J by 6 bases, with 11 bases between. The CDR3 length is 13 residues. The CDR3 nucleotides read TGTGCCAGCAGCGCAGGCGCGGGTCAGCCCCAGCATTTT. This sequence encodes CASSAGAGQPQHF.

CDR3 DNA sequence: TGCGCCAGCAGCCCCACGACAGGGGGCGAGGAGCAGTACTTC. Translating it yields CASSPTTGGEEQYF. The V gene is TRBV5-1, the J gene TRBJ2-7; 10 nucleotides line up with TRBD1. The CDR3 loop spans 14 amino acids. Trimming took 4 bases from V and 7 from J; bases not matched to a gene: 8. CDR1 and CDR2 (germline): SGHRS, YFSETQ.

The chain joins TRBV5-6 to TRBJ1-2; D may be TRBD1 (6 bases). Germline V gives CDR1 SGHDT, CDR2 YYEEEE. The CDR3 sequence is 17 residues long. V was cut by 4 bases and J by 0 bases, with 19 bases left in between. The CDR3 bases are TGTGCCAGCAGCCCGGCCCCCCACAGGGACTCTAACTATGGCTACACCTTC. This codes for CASSPAPHRDSNYGYTF. The variable domain in full, with the rest retrieved from reference TRBV5-6 and TRBJ1-2, is DAGVTQSPTHLIKTRGQQVTLRCSPKSGHDTVSWYQQALGQGPQFIFQYYEEEERQRGNFPDRFSGHQFPNYSSELNVNALLLGDSALYLCASSPAPHRDSNYGYTFGSGTRLTVV.

This clonotype was observed at least ten times. The rearrangement links TRBV4-3 to TRBJ2-3; D possibly corresponds to TRBD1 (6 bases). The CDR3 has 15 residues. Germline loops: CDR1 LGHNA, CDR2 YSLEER. The V gene lost 1 base and the J gene lost 0 bases, with 8 bases spanning the gap. CDR3 in DNA: TGCGCCAGCAGCCAAGGGACAGACAGCACAGATACGCAGTATTTT. Amino acid sequence: CASSQGTDSTDTQYF.

V is TRBV4-2 and J is TRBJ2-7; a weak D match, TRBD2 (7 bases). Trimming took off 1 base at V and 4 bases at J, with 17 bases between the two ends. Germline CDR1 is LGHNA and CDR2 is YNFKEQ. The CDR3 contains 16 residues. CDR3 protein: CASSQVAGGAQYEQYF. In DNA, the CDR3 is TGTGCCAGCAGCCAAGTGGCTGGGGGGGCGCAGTACGAGCAGTACTTC.